The 25 T cell receptor beta chains below all came from one sample that was sequenced in a study of response to subunit inactivated influenza vaccine. TCRdb used MiXCR to reprocess the RT-PCR reads, holding one entry per CDR3 protein. The table lists around 650,000 distinct CDR3 sequences, 15% to 18% of them singletons. Material: PBMCs from blood, obtained roughly 12 days after vaccination. These receptors were collected from a man aged 50 to 59 who received an inactivated influenza vaccine.

This clonotype appeared a few times. The rearrangement uses TRBV18 and TRBJ2-7; D is unclear. V was clipped by 0 bases and J by 3 bases, with 6 bases between them. The CDR3 covers 13 residues. The germline CDR1 and CDR2 sequences are KGHSH and LQKENI. This CDR3 reads CASSPPDRYEQYF. DNA of the CDR3: TGTGCCAGCTCACCACCGGACCGCTACGAGCAGTACTTC.

V is TRBV4-3 and J is TRBJ2-2; 9 bases map to TRBD1. Germline values: CDR1 LGHNA, CDR2 YSLEER. Unmatched junction bases numbered 2, after V lost 0 bases and J lost 3 bases. This CDR3 contains 16 residues. The DNA for the CDR3 is TGCGCCAGCAGCCAAGACGGACAGGGGCACACCGGGGAGCTGTTTTTT. It codes for CASSQDGQGHTGELFF.

This clonotype came up a few times. The chain carries TRBV15 and TRBJ1-5, with 7 bases aligning to TRBD1. The CDR3 is 16 amino acids. Germline values: CDR1 LNHNV, CDR2 YYDKDF (reference sequence). With V trimmed by 1 base and J by 3 bases, 6 bases remained unmatched. CDR3 protein: CATSRAARGINQPQHF. Written as DNA, the CDR3 is TGTGCCACCAGCAGAGCGGCCAGGGGGATCAATCAGCCCCAGCATTTT.

Note on this clonotype: A read error may be the cause here, since a much bigger clone is one base away. This chain links TRBV10-3 with TRBJ1-1; D ambiguous. V lost 5 bases and J lost 0, with 13 bases in between. The CDR3 is 15 amino acids. Germline CDR1 and CDR2: ENHRY and SYGVKD. The CDR3 is CAISSSGGMNTEAFF. CDR3 DNA sequence: TGTGCCATCAGTTCGAGTGGAGGGATGAACACTGAAGCTTTCTTT.

This clonotype was observed a few times. This chain connects TRBV7-2 to TRBJ2-5; D is perhaps TRBD1 or TRBD2 (6 bases each). V gave up 3 bases and J gave up 5 bases, with 10 bases separating them. CDR3 length: 13 residues. The germline V gene encodes CDR1 SGHTA and CDR2 FQGNSA. CDR3 residues: CASSFGGLETQYF. CDR3 DNA sequence: TGTGCCAGCAGCTTTGGGGGGCTTGAGACCCAGTACTTC.

The V and J genes are TRBV6-5 and TRBJ2-2; the D gene is possibly TRBD2 (7 bases). V gave up 0 bases and J gave up 3 bases, with 14 bases separating them. CDR3 size: 17 residues. The germline gives CDR1 MNHEY, CDR2 SVGAGI. CDR3 loop: CASSYSLRGRDTGELFF. The CDR3 nucleotides read TGTGCCAGCAGTTACTCGTTGCGGGGGCGGGACACCGGGGAGCTGTTTTTT.

V is TRBV11-3 and J is TRBJ2-4, with D possibly TRBD2 on 9 matching bases. Germline CDR1 reads SGHNT; CDR2 reads YENEEA. V shed 7 bases and J shed 6 bases, with 25 bases lying between them. The CDR3 extends over 17 amino acids. The CDR3 nucleotides read TGTGCCAGCACCCCCAGGACAGGGCGGGAGGGAGGAAACATTCAGTACTTC. Translating it yields CASTPRTGREGGNIQYF.

There are a few counts of this clonotype. The V call is TRBV6-1, the J call TRBJ1-4; D perhaps matches TRBD1 (6 bases). The V and J ends lost 6 bases and 3 bases respectively, with 14 bases between them. The length of the CDR3 is 15 residues. Germline CDR1 and CDR2: MNHNS and SASEGT. The CDR3 is CASSPYRVPNEKLFF. CDR3 bases: TGTGCCAGCAGCCCCTACAGGGTACCTAATGAAAAACTGTTTTTT.

This clonotype has just a few counts. CDR3 nucleotides: TGTGCCAGCAGCCAACAGGACCGCTCGAACACCGGGGAGCTGTTTTTT. It translates to CASSQQDRSNTGELFF. This rearrangement joins TRBV4-2 to TRBJ2-2; D unclear. CDR3 length: 16 residues. V lost 2 bases to trimming and J lost 0 bases, with 10 bases between them. Germline CDR1 and CDR2: LGHNA and YNFKEQ.

In this sample, this clonotype turned up a few times. V gene TRBV4-2 combines with J gene TRBJ2-7; a possible D gene is TRBD2 (6 bases). The CDR3 spans 15 residues. Germline V gives CDR1 LGHNA, CDR2 YNFKEQ. V was cut by 4 bases and J by 2 bases, with 15 bases left in between. CDR3 nucleotides: TGTGCCAGCAGCCCCGATGGGGGAGGTACCTACGAGCAGTACTTC. It translates to CASSPDGGGTYEQYF.

The rearrangement links TRBV5-1 to TRBJ2-3; D may match TRBD1 or TRBD2 (6 bases each). Germline values: CDR1 SGHRS, CDR2 YFSETQ. The CDR3 is 15 residues long. With 4 bases removed from V and 1 base from J, the gap between germline ends came to 13 bases. The CDR3 bases are TGCGCCAGCAGCCCGGACGGGGGCCGCACAGATACGCAGTATTTT. Its translation: CASSPDGGRTDTQYF.

In its sample, this clonotype was seen a few times. V and J are TRBV5-1 and TRBJ2-3; D is uncertain. Trimming stripped 6 bases from V and 1 base from J, with 12 bases between. The CDR3 runs 14 residues. Germline assignment: CDR1 SGHRS and CDR2 YFSETQ. DNA of the CDR3: TGCGCCAGCACTCTCCAACCGGGCACAGATACGCAGTATTTT. This gives the protein CASTLQPGTDTQYF.

The V gene is TRBV28, the J gene TRBJ2-7; D ambiguous. The V gene's germline CDR1 is MDHEN and CDR2 SYDVKM. This CDR3 is built from 18 residues. V was cut by 5 bases and J by 2 bases, with 25 bases left in between. The DNA of the CDR3 is TGTGCCAGCAGTCCCAATTTGGGTAGCACCCAAAACCCCTACGAGCAGTACTTC. It specifies CASSPNLGSTQNPYEQYF.

The chain combines TRBV20-1 with TRBJ2-1; TRBD2 matches 12 bases. Per germline, CDR1 DFQATT and CDR2 SNEGSKA (reference sequence). V shed 3 bases, J shed 8 bases, and the junction held 8 bases outside the gene matches. The CDR3 has 15 amino acids. In DNA form, the CDR3 reads TGCAGTGCTAGTGAGACTAGCGGGAGATTGTATGAGCAGTTCTTC. This encodes CSASETSGRLYEQFF.

This clonotype was observed a few times. The V and J genes are TRBV4-1 and TRBJ1-2; a possible D gene is TRBD1 (6 bases). Trimming cost V 0 bases and J 3 bases, with 8 bases left between them. Germline CDR1 MGHRA, CDR2 YSYEKL. The CDR3 is made up of 14 amino acids. CDR3 sequence reads: CASSQDNRDYGYTF. DNA for the CDR3: TGCGCCAGCAGCCAAGATAACAGGGACTATGGCTACACCTTC.

This clonotype was observed a handful of times. The chain recombines TRBV6-2 or TRBV6-3 with TRBJ2-7; 9 bases line up with TRBD1. CDR3 length equals 15 residues. V shed 7 bases and J 6 bases; nucleotides not matched to a gene: 13. Looked up from germline, CDR1 is MNHEY and CDR2 is SVGEGT. CDR3 coding DNA: TGTGCCAGCACCTTGGGGGGACAGGGAATTGTCGAGCAGTACTTC. Translated, it gives CASTLGGQGIVEQYF.

This clonotype was found a few times. The J gene is TRBJ2-1, the V gene TRBV7-9, with 9 bases aligning to TRBD2. CDR1 is SEHNR, CDR2 FQNEAQ, per germline (reference sequence). V gave up 6 bases and J gave up 7 bases; unmatched junction bases: 10. The CDR3 contains 15 residues. CDR3: CASSSTSGLVNEQFF. In DNA, the CDR3 is TGTGCCAGCAGTTCGACTAGCGGCCTAGTGAATGAGCAGTTCTTC.

This clonotype was seen only a few times. This rearrangement joins TRBV18 to TRBJ2-5; 7 nucleotides match TRBD1. Germline loops: CDR1 KGHSH, CDR2 LQKENI. The trim removed 1 base at V and 2 bases at J, leaving 4 bases unmatched. The CDR3 length is 15 residues. Here the CDR3 DNA reads TGTGCCAGCTCACCACTGGGGGACAGACAAGAGACCCAGTACTTC. Translation gives CASSPLGDRQETQYF.

The V and J genes are TRBV28 and TRBJ2-7; D unclear. Looked up from germline, CDR1 is MDHEN and CDR2 is SYDVKM. The CDR3 has 16 residues. The V end was cut by 5 bases, the J end by 2 bases, with 19 bases between. This CDR3 is CASSPGFGRQAYEQYF. Here the CDR3 DNA reads TGTGCCAGCAGTCCTGGATTTGGACGGCAGGCCTACGAGCAGTACTTC.

This clonotype occurred many times. The chain links TRBV7-3 to TRBJ2-5; 10 nucleotides align to TRBD1. Germline CDR1 reads SGHTA; CDR2 reads FQGTGA. V dropped 2 bases and J dropped 8; count of bases not matched to a gene: 8. This CDR3 contains 15 residues. CDR3 sequence reads: CASSLEGQGKRTQYF. CDR3 bases: TGTGCCAGCAGCTTAGAGGGACAGGGGAAGAGAACCCAGTACTTC.

The table lists this clonotype with a few counts. The rearrangement uses TRBV6-1 and TRBJ1-2, with a tentative D call TRBD1 (5 bases). This CDR3 contains 16 residues. The ends were cut back, 5 bases at V and 8 bases at J, with 24 bases in the middle. Germline CDR1 reads MNHNS; CDR2 reads SASEGT. The CDR3 nucleotides read TGTGCCAGCAGTCCGCCCACGGGCAGGGAAGGAGAGGGCTACACCTTC. Protein product: CASSPPTGREGEGYTF.

This clonotype was detected a few times. The chain couples TRBV20-1 to TRBJ2-1; 9 bases match TRBD1. CDR3 size: 16 residues. J was trimmed by 4 bases and V by 0 bases; bases with no gene match: 7. Germline V gene lookup returns CDR1 DFQATT and CDR2 SNEGSKA (reference sequence). The CDR3 DNA reads as TGCAGTGCTAGAGATCTACAGGGGGCAGGTTACAATGAGCAGTTCTTC. This encodes CSARDLQGAGYNEQFF.

In its sample, this clonotype was seen a few times. The V call is TRBV4-3, the J call TRBJ2-5; the D gene is possibly TRBD1 (5 bases). V was cut by 0 bases and J by 2 bases, with 10 bases left in between. The CDR3 has 15 amino acids. The V gene's germline CDR1 is LGHNA and CDR2 YSLEER. CDR3 in amino acids: CASSQEGPGQETQYF. CDR3 DNA: TGCGCCAGCAGCCAAGAGGGGCCAGGGCAAGAGACCCAGTACTTC.

This clonotype was seen a few times. The chain joins TRBV4-3 to TRBJ2-3; 10 positions match TRBD2. CDR3 length: 20 amino acids. V was clipped by 0 bases and J by 5 bases; unmatched bases: 17. Germline V gives CDR1 LGHNA, CDR2 YSLEER. The CDR3: CASSQDSRPGEREGRDTQYF. DNA for the CDR3: TGCGCCAGCAGCCAAGATAGTCGCCCGGGGGAGCGGGAGGGAAGAGATACGCAGTATTTT.

The chain joins TRBV20-1 to TRBJ2-1, with TRBD1 matching 9 bases. V trimming: 3 bases; J trimming: 4 bases; junction bases outside the gene matches: 10. This CDR3 has 16 residues. From germline, CDR1 is DFQATT and CDR2 SNEGSKA (reference sequence). CDR3 in amino acids: CSASPILGTGYNEQFF. The CDR3 coding sequence is TGCAGTGCTAGTCCAATCCTCGGGACAGGGTACAATGAGCAGTTCTTC.